This TCR beta chain is drawn from a study of patients and donors after allogeneic stem cell transplantation. The V gene lost 2 bases and the J gene lost 3 bases, with 16 bases spanning the gap. Germline CDR1 reads DFQATT; CDR2 reads SNEGSKA (reference sequence). This CDR3 spans 15 amino acids. TCRdb re-called the RT-PCR reads with MiXCR, one entry per CDR3 protein. The repertoire holds over 150,000 distinct CDR3 sequences, less than 45% seen once, with 30% to 35% in the top ten. This clonotype was picked up a small number of times. Material: blood, either unsorted or a sorted T cell fraction (not recorded which). This chain joins TRBV20-1 and TRBJ1-1; D remains ambiguous. The TCR sequence derives from a human donor who was either an allogeneic HSCT recipient or a stem cell or donor lymphocyte infusion donor (not recorded which). It is not recorded whose cells these are; they may come from a transplant donor. The CDR3 DNA reads TGCAGTGCTAGAAAAGGAGGGAATAGGGACACTGAAGCTTTCTTT. It yields the protein CSARKGGNRDTEAFF.